Following are 6 T cell receptor beta chains from one sample sequenced in a study of T cell responses to AZD1222 COVID-19 vaccine. Generated by immunoSEQ multiplex PCR, the TCRdb table keeps only in-frame clones and is missing some. The table lists roughly 51,000 clones, approximately 83% of them singletons. The starting material was peripheral blood, obtained 28 days after the second AZD1222 dose. Every receptor here comes from an adult who received the AZD1222 COVID-19 vaccine.

The chain joins TRBV28 to TRBJ2-7; D may be TRBD2 (6 bases). The CDR3 is made up of 15 amino acids. V lost 7 bases to trimming and J lost 3 bases, with 19 bases between them. Germline V lookup: CDR1 MDHEN, CDR2 SYDVKM. CDR3 DNA sequence: TGTGCCAGCACCCACCACGGCGGGATCATCTACGAGCAGTACTTC. Translated: CASTHHGGIIYEQYF.

The chain carries TRBV19 and TRBJ2-7; 13 nucleotides align to TRBD2. This CDR3 spans 18 amino acids. Germline CDR1 is LNHDA and CDR2 is SQIVND (reference sequence). V dropped 4 bases and J dropped 2; count of bases not matched to a gene: 11. CDR3 nucleotide sequence: TGTGCCAGTAGTACACGCGGACTAGCGGGAGATCGGGCCTACGAGCAGTACTTC. It translates to CASSTRGLAGDRAYEQYF. The whole variable domain, remainder taken from reference TRBV19 and TRBJ2-7, is DGGITQSPKYLFRKEGQNVTLSCEQNLNHDAMYWYRQDPGQGLRLIYYSQIVNDFQKGDIAEGYSVSREKKESFPLTVTSAQKNPTAFYLCASSTRGLAGDRAYEQYFGPGTRLTVT.

The genes are TRBV7-9 and TRBJ2-2; 9 bases are shared with TRBD1. The CDR3 totals 16 residues. Germline trimming cut 6 bases from V and 2 bases from J; bases unmatched to any gene: 7. Germline V CDR1 and CDR2: SEHNR, FQNEAQ (reference sequence). This CDR3 is CASSPNRGRNTGELFF. The CDR3 DNA reads TGTGCCAGCAGTCCCAACAGGGGGCGAAACACCGGGGAGCTGTTTTTT.

The chain employs TRBV19 and TRBJ1-5; the D is unclear. The germline gives CDR1 LNHDA, CDR2 SQIVND (reference sequence). The CDR3 is made up of 13 amino acids. V was pared by 6 bases and J by 6 bases, with 12 bases between. The CDR3 region has the DNA TGTGCCAGTAGCTCAGGTTTCGGTCAGCCCCAGCATTTT. This translates into CASSSGFGQPQHF.

The chain uses TRBV11-2 and TRBJ1-2; D is possibly TRBD1 (5 bases). CDR1 is SGHAT and CDR2 is FQNNGV in the germline V gene. Trimming left V 4 bases short and J 8 bases short, with 17 bases between. This CDR3 spans 14 amino acids. CDR3 sequence: CASSSPGGLSGYTF. The CDR3 DNA reads as TGTGCCAGCAGCTCCCCGGGGGGTCTGAGCGGCTACACCTTC.

V is TRBV14 and J is TRBJ1-6; D not certain. The CDR3 sequence is 13 residues long. Trimming removed 1 base at V and 13 bases at J, with 11 bases between. CDR1 and CDR2 (germline): SGHDN, FVKESK. For the CDR3, the DNA is TGTGCCAGCAGCCAAGGAGTTGGCCGTCCCCTCCACTTT. This sequence encodes CASSQGVGRPLHF.